Sequencing of this T cell receptor beta chain was carried out in a study of T cell changes during pregnancy in multiple sclerosis. This clone was recorded a few times. The CDR3 has 13 residues. CDR1 MDHEN and CDR2 SYDVKM come from the germline V gene. V lost 3 bases, J lost 7 bases, and 5 bases stayed unmatched. Clones were sequenced by immunoSEQ multiplex PCR, and TCRdb holds only the in-frame ones, with some missing. The sample shows about 60,000 clones, 93% of them seen only once. The J gene is TRBJ1-1, the V gene TRBV28, with TRBD1 matching over 7 bases. The sequencing here drew on CD8+ T cells from peripheral blood mononuclear cells, taken in the second trimester of pregnancy. This TCR came from a female donor with multiple sclerosis, enrolled in a pregnancy study. CDR3 amino acids: CASSFSRQGEAFF. Here the CDR3 DNA reads TGTGCCAGCAGTTTTTCCCGACAGGGTGAAGCTTTCTTT.